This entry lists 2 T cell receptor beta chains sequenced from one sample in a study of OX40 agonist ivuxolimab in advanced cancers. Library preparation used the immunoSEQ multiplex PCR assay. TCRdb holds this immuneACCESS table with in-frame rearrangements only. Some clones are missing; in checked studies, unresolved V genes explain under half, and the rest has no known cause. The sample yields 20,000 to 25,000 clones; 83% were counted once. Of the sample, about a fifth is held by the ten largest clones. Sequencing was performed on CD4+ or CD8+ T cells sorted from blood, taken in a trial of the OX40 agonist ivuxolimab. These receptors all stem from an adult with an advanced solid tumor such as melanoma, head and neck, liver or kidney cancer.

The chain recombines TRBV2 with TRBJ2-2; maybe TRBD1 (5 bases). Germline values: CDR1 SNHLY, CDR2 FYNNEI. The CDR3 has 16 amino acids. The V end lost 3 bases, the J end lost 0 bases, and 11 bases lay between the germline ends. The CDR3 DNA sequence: TGTGCCAGCAGTGATCTTGGACAAACGAACACCGGGGAGCTGTTTTTT. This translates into CASSDLGQTNTGELFF.

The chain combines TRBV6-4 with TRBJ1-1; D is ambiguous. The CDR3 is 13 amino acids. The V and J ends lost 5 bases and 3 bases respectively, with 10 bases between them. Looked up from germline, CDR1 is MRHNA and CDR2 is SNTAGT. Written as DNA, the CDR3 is TGTGCCAGCAGTTGGGGATACCACACTGAAGCTTTCTTT. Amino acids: CASSWGYHTEAFF.